Listed here is a single T cell receptor (beta chain). This entry comes from a study of blood T cell repertoires in COVID-19. Study in general: Whether acute or convalescent, the COVID-19 samples came from the United States, Italy and Spain.

Per the authors' pipeline: Amplification of reference gene primers provided the estimated nucleated cell counts. Libraries were prepared by immunoSEQ multiplex PCR; TCRdb keeps only in-frame clonotypes and omits some of them. That table gives V, J and clone size, and the DNA gave D and trimming. The table has about 190,000 clones, about 72% seen once; the top ten hold around 15%. In assigning cohorts, the study relied on participant-reported clinical history. Recovery among Cohort 3 donors was established by two negative PCRs, clearance, or symptom resolution. The CDR3 consists of 16 residues. Germline CDR1 reads MGHDK; CDR2 reads SYGVNS. With V trimmed by 5 bases and J by 0 bases, 8 bases remained unmatched.

The specimen was PBMCs or T cells enriched from blood (not recorded which). The V call is TRBV25-1, the J call TRBJ1-1, with TRBD1 identical over 8 bases. The receptor comes from a woman in her forties or fifties who had recovered from COVID-19. CDR3 bases: TGTGCCAGCAGTCTCACCGGGACAGGTTTGAACACTGAAGCTTTCTTT. It encodes CASSLTGTGLNTEAFF.